These 5 T cell receptor beta chains originate from one sample sequenced in a study of identical twins listed by TCRdb under 2016. Library preparation employed 5' RACE. The instrument given in TCRdb is Illumina HiSeq 2000. TCRdb trimmed public reads at Q25 via fastp, called clones via MiXCR and kept in-frame beta chains. CDR3 protein duplicates are merged, each entry listing the most common genes and DNA. The sample table records hundreds of thousands of distinct CDR3 sequences; around 7% of these occur just once. The top ten hold about 3.6% of the sample. These records were also assigned to another study, of yellow fever vaccine responses in identical twins.

The sample was memory (CD45RO+) T cells sorted from blood. What this sample's cell subset or site label stands for: CD45RO+ enriched T cells. The receptors originated from a woman aged 18-29 years in good health.

The CDR3 nucleotides read TGTGCCAGCAGTTTCAGGGGGCGCGTTGGGGAGACCCAGTACTTC. Encoded protein: CASSFRGRVGETQYF. The chain combines TRBV27 with TRBJ2-5, with TRBD1 matching over 8 bases. The CDR3 extends over 15 amino acids. Germline CDR1 is MNHEY and CDR2 is SMNVEV (reference sequence). With 3 bases clipped from V and 5 bases from J, the junction kept 8 bases outside the gene matches.

The V call is TRBV2, the J call TRBJ1-5, with D unresolved. The germline V gene encodes CDR1 SNHLY and CDR2 FYNNEI. V lost 6 bases to trimming and J lost 3 bases, with 12 bases between them. The CDR3 has 14 residues. CDR3 nucleotide sequence: TGTGCCAGCAGCCAAGAGGGTGCCAATCAGCCCCAGCATTTT. This codes for CASSQEGANQPQHF.

This clonotype was seen repeatedly, ten times or more. The chain links TRBV5-1 to TRBJ2-3, with TRBD1 matching over 10 bases. Germline assignment: CDR1 SGHRS and CDR2 YFSETQ. The CDR3 loop spans 14 amino acids. Trimming took 7 bases from V and 5 from J; bases not matched to a gene: 7. The CDR3 loop is CASAGTGVLDTQYF. Written as DNA, the CDR3 is TGCGCCAGCGCCGGGACAGGGGTGTTAGATACGCAGTATTTT. The complete variable domain, with remaining parts taken from reference TRBV5-1 and TRBJ2-3, reads KAGVTQTPRYLIKTRGQQVTLSCSPISGHRSVSWYQQTPGQGLQFLFEYFSETQRNKGNFPGRFSGRQFSNSRSEMNVSTLELGDSALYLCASAGTGVLDTQYFGPGTRLTVL.

This chain uses TRBV12-3 or TRBV12-4 with TRBJ2-5, with a tentative D call TRBD2 (6 bases). Trimming stripped 3 bases from V and 7 bases from J, with 12 bases between. CDR3 length: 13 amino acids. The CDR3 is CASSFAGGGTQYF. CDR3 DNA sequence: TGTGCCAGCAGTTTCGCCGGGGGAGGGACCCAGTACTTC.

The chain recombines TRBV28 with TRBJ1-1; TRBD1 agrees at 7 bases. Germline CDR1 and CDR2: MDHEN and SYDVKM. The V segment lost 7 bases and the J segment 2 bases; nucleotides outside the gene matches: 10. The CDR3 is made up of 15 amino acids. CDR3 nucleotide sequence: TGTGCCAGCAACGCGCCGGGACAGACAAACACTGAAGCTTTCTTT. Translation gives CASNAPGQTNTEAFF.